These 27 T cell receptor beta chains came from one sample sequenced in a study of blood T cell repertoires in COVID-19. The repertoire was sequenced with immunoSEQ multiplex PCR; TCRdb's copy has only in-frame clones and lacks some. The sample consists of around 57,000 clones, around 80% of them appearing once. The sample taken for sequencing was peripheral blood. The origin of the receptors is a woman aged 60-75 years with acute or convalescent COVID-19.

The DNA for the CDR3 is TGTGCCAGCAGCCGGACTAGCGGGGGGGCCGGTGAGCAGTTCTTC. Translation: CASSRTSGGAGEQFF. The chain uses TRBV7-2 and TRBJ2-1; 15 bases fit TRBD2. Germline CDR1 SGHTA, CDR2 FQGNSA. Trimming at V came to 5 bases and at J to 9 bases, leaving 5 bases not matched to a gene. This CDR3 is 15 amino acids long.

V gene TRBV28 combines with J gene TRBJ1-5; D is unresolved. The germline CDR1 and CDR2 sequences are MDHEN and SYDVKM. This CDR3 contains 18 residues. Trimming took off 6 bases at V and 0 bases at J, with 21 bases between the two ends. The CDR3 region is CASSNNPVQDRSNQPQHF. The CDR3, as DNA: TGTGCCAGCAGCAATAATCCGGTCCAGGATCGTAGCAATCAGCCCCAGCATTTT.

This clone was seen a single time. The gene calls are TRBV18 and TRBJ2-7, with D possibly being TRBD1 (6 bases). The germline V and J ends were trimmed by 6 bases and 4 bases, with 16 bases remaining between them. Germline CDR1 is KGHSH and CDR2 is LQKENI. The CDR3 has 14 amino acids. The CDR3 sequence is CASSRSGVTYEQYF. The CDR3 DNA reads TGTGCCAGCTCCCGCTCAGGGGTTACGTACGAGCAGTACTTC.

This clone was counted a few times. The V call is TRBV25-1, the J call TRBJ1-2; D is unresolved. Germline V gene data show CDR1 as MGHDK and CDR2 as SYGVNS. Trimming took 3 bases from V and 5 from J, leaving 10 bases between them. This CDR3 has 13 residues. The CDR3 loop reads CASSEGSLYGYTF. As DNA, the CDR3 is TGTGCCAGCAGTGAGGGCAGCCTTTATGGCTACACCTTC.

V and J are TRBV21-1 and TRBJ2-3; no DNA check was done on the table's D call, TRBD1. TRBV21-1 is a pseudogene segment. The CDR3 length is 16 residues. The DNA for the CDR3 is TGTGCCAGCAGCAAAGTAGACAGGGGGGGCCCAGATACGCAGTATTTT. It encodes CASSKVDRGGPDTQYF.

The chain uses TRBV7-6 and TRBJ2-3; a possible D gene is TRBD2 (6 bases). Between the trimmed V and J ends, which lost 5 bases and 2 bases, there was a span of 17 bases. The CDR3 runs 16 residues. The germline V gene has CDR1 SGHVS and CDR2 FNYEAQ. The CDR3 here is CASSDRGSLSTDTQYF. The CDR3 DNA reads TGTGCCAGCAGCGACCGGGGGTCGCTTTCCACAGATACGCAGTATTTT.

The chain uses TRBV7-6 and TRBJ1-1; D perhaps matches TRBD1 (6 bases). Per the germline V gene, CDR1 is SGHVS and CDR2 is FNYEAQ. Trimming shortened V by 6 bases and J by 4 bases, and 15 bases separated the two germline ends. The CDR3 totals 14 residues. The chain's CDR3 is CASRDKQGSTEAFF. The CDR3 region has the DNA TGTGCCAGCAGAGACAAACAGGGTTCCACTGAAGCTTTCTTT.

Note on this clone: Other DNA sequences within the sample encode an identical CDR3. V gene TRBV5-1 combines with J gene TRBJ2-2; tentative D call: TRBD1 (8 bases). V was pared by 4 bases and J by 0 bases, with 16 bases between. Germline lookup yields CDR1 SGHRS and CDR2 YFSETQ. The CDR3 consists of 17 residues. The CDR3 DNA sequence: TGCGCCAGCAGCGTCAACAGGGGGGGGCCGAACACCGGGGAGCTGTTTTTT. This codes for CASSVNRGGPNTGELFF.

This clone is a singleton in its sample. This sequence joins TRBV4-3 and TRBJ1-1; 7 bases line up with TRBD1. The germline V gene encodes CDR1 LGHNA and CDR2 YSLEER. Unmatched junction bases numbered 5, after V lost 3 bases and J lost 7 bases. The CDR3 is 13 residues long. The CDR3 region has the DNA TGCGCCAGCAGCCAGGGACAGAGCCTTGAAGCTTTCTTT. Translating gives CASSQGQSLEAFF.

The CDR3 is CASSETERAGTQHF. DNA for the CDR3: TGTGCCAGCAGTGAAACCGAAAGGGCGGGGACCCAGCATTTT. J is TRBJ1-5 and V is TRBV2; D gene unclear. Trimming shortened V by 2 bases and J by 11 bases, and 16 bases separated the two germline ends. Germline CDR1 is SNHLY and CDR2 is FYNNEI. This CDR3 is 14 amino acids long.

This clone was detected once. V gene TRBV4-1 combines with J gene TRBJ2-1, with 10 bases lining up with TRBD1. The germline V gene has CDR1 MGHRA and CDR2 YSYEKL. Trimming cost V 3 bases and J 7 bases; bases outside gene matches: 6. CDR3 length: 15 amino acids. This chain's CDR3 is CASSQRDRGFNEQFF. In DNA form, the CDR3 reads TGCGCCAGCAGCCAGAGGGACAGGGGTTTTAATGAGCAGTTCTTC.

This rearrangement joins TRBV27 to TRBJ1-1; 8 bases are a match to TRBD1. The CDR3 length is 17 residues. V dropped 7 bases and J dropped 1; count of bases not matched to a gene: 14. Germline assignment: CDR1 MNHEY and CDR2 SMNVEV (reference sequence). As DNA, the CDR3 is TGTGCCAGCAATCAGGGGGCGCTGGGTTTGGGGAACACTGAAGCTTTCTTT. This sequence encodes CASNQGALGLGNTEAFF.

The CDR3 DNA follows: TGTGCCAGCAGCCAAGTCCCTAGCGGGGGGGCTACCGAGACCCAGTACTTC. It is translated as CASSQVPSGGATETQYF. The V and J genes are TRBV4-2 and TRBJ2-5; 12 bases fit TRBD2. The junction had 8 bases not matched to a gene; V was cut back by 1 base and J by 5 bases. CDR3 size: 17 residues. The germline gives CDR1 LGHNA, CDR2 YNFKEQ.

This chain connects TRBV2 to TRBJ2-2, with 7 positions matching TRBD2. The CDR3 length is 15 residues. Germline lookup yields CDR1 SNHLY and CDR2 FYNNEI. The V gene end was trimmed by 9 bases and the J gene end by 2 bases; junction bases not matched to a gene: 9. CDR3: CARSPGGFNTGELFF. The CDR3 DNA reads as TGTGCCAGAAGCCCGGGGGGTTTCAACACCGGGGAGCTGTTTTTT.

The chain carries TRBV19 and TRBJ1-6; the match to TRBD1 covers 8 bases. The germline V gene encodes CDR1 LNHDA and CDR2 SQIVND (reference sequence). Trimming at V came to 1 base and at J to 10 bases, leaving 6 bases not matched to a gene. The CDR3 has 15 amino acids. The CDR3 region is CASSIADRGSSPLHF. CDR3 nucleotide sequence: TGTGCCAGTAGTATAGCCGACAGGGGCTCATCACCCCTCCACTTT.

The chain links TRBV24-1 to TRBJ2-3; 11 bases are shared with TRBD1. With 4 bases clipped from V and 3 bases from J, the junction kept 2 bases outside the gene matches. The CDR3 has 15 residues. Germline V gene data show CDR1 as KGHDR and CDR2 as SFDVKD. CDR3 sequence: CATSDRDRGTDTQYF. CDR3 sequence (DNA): TGTGCCACCAGTGACCGGGACAGGGGGACAGATACGCAGTATTTT.

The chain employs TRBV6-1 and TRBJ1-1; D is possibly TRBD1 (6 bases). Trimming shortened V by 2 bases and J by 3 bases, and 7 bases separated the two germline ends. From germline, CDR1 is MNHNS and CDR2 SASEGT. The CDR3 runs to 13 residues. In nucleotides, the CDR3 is TGTGCCAGCAGTGAAAGGACAGACACTGAAGCTTTCTTT. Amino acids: CASSERTDTEAFF.

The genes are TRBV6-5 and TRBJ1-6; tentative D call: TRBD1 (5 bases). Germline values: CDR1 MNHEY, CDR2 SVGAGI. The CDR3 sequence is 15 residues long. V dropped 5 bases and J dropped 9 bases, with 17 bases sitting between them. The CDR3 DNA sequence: TGTGCCAGCAGTCCTCAGCAGGGTTTCGGTTCACCCCTCCACTTT. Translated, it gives CASSPQQGFGSPLHF.

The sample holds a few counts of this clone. The CDR3 nucleotides are TGTGCCAGCAGCATACAGGAGAACACTGAAGCTTTCTTT. Its protein is CASSIQENTEAFF. V is TRBV7-8 and J is TRBJ1-1; maybe TRBD1 (5 bases). Trimming took off 5 bases at V and 1 base at J, with 8 bases between the two ends. The CDR3 spans 13 residues. Looked up from germline, CDR1 is SGHVS and CDR2 is FQNEAQ.

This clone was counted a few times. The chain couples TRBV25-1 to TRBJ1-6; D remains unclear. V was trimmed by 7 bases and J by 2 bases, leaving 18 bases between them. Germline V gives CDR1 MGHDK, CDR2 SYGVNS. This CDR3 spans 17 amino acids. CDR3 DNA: TGTGCCAGCACCGAGGGCAAAACCAGCACCTATAATTCACCCCTCCACTTT. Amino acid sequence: CASTEGKTSTYNSPLHF.

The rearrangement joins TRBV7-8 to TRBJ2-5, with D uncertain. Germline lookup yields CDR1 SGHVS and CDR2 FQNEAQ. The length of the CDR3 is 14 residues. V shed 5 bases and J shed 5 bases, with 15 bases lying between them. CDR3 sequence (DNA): TGTGCCAGCAGCCCCACGCGAATCCGGGAGACCCAGTACTTC. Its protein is CASSPTRIRETQYF. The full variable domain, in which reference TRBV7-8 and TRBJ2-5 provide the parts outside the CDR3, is GAGVSQSPRYKVAKRGQDVALRCDPISGHVSLFWYQQALGQGPEFLTYFQNEAQLDKSGLPSDRFFAERPEGSVSTLKIQRTQQEDSAVYLCASSPTRIRETQYFGPGTRLLVL.

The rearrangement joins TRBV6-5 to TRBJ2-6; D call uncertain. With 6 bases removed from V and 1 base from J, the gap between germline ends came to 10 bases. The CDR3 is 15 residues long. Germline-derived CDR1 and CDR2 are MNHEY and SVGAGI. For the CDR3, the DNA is TGTGCCAGCAGGCTTGGAGAGTCTGGGGCCAACGTCCTGACTTTC. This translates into CASRLGESGANVLTF.

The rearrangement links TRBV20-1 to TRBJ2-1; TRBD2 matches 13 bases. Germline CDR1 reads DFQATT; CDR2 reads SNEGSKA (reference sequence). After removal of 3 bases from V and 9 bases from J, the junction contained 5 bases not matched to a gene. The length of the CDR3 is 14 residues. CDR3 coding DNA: TGCAGTGCTAGTACTAGCGGGGGGGCGGGTGAGCAGTTCTTC. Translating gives CSASTSGGAGEQFF.

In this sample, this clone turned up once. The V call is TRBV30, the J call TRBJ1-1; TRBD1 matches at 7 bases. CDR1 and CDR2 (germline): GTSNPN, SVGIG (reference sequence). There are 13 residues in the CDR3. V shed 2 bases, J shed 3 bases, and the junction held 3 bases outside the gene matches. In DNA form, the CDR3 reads TGTGCCTGGAGTACAGGGGCTTACACTGAAGCTTTCTTT. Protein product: CAWSTGAYTEAFF.

CDR3 DNA: TGTGCCAGCAGCACCCCGGATCTAGCTCAATACGAGCAGTACTTC. This encodes CASSTPDLAQYEQYF. The rearrangement joins TRBV7-2 to TRBJ2-7; TRBD2 might be the D (5 bases). This CDR3 is 15 amino acids long. Per the germline V gene, CDR1 is SGHTA and CDR2 is FQGNSA. V shed 5 bases and J shed 4 bases, with 18 bases lying between them.

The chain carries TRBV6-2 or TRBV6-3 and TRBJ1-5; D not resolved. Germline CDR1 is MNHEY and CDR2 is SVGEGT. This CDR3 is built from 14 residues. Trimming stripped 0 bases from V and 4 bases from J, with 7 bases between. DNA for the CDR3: TGTGCCAGCAGTTACTCGGGAGAGAATCAGCCCCAGCATTTT. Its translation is CASSYSGENQPQHF.

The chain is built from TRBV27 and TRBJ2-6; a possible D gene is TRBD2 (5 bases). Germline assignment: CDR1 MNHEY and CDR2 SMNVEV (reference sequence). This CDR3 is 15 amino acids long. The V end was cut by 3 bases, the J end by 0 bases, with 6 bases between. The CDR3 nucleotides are TGTGCCAGCAGTTTCGGGATCTCTGGGGCCAACGTCCTGACTTTC. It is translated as CASSFGISGANVLTF.